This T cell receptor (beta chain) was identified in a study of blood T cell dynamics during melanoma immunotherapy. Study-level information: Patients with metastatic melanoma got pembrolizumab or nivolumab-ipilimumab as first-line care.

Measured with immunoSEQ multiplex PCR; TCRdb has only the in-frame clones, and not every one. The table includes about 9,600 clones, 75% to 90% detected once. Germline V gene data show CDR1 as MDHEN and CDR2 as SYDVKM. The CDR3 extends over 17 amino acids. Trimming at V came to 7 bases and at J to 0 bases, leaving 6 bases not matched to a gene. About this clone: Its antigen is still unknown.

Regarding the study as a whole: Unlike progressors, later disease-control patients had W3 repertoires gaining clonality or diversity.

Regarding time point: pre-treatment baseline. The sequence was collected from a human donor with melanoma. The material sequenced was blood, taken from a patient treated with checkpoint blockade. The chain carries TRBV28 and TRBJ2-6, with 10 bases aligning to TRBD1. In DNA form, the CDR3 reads TGTGCCAGCACTTCGGGACAGGGGCCCTCTGGGGCCAACGTCCTGACTTTC. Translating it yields CASTSGQGPSGANVLTF.